Listed here are 29 T cell receptor beta chains from one sample, sequenced in a study of shared clonotypes between healthy human individuals. Some clones are missing from TCRdb's copy, which holds only in-frame ones; the method was immunoSEQ multiplex PCR. The sample includes some 490,000 clones, approximately 84% of them seen just once. The source material was PBMCs. These receptors were taken from a woman aged 40-49 years in good health. Some clones in this sample may be carry-over from other donors' samples.

J is TRBJ2-7 and V is TRBV14; TRBD2 might be the D (5 bases). V shed 1 base and J shed 9 bases, with 10 bases lying between them. Per germline, CDR1 SGHDN and CDR2 FVKESK. CDR3 length: 12 amino acids. DNA of the CDR3: TGTGCCAGCAGCCAAGTCCGGGGTGCGCAGTACTTC. Residues: CASSQVRGAQYF.

In regard to this clone: A far larger clone differs by one base, so this is likely a read error. The rearrangement links TRBV28 to TRBJ1-5; D gene uncertain. Germline lookup yields CDR1 MDHEN and CDR2 SYDVKM. The CDR3 is 13 residues long. The V end was cut by 3 bases, the J end by 5 bases, with 8 bases between. The CDR3 reads CASSFLRYQPQHF. As DNA, the CDR3 is TGTGCCAGCAGTTTTCTAAGGTATCAGCCCCAGCATTTT.

As to this clone: A single base separates this from a much larger clone, so it may be a read error. Different DNA sequences within this sample yield the same CDR3. The chain couples TRBV15 to TRBJ1-1; TRBD1 matches at 9 bases. The CDR3 covers 15 residues. Looked up from germline, CDR1 is LNHNV and CDR2 is YYDKDF (reference sequence). The DNA of the CDR3 is TGTGCCACCAGTAGAGGGACAGGGTATTTCACTGAAGCTTTCTTT. Translating gives CATSRGTGYFTEAFF.

With regard to this clone: A single base is all that separates this from a far larger clone, so a read error is likely. This rearrangement joins TRBV29-1 to TRBJ1-2; D remains ambiguous. This CDR3 region has 11 residues. Germline V gene lookup returns CDR1 SQVTM and CDR2 ANQGSEA. The CDR3 spells CSESSNYGDTF. CDR3 coding DNA: TGCAGCGAGTCCTCAAACTATGGCGACACCTTC. Filled out from reference TRBV29-1 and TRBJ1-2, the complete variable domain reads SAVISQKPSRDICQRGTSLTIQCQVDSQVTMMFWYRQQPGQSLTLIATANQGSEATYESGFVIDKFPISRPNLTFSTLTVSNMSPEDSSIYLCSESSNYGDTFGSGTRLTVV.

This clone has a single count. The CDR3, as DNA: TGTGCCTCTAGGCCAGGGGCTGGCTACGAGCAGTACTTC. As protein: CASRPGAGYEQYF. This chain uses TRBV30 with TRBJ2-5; TRBD1 is a possible D gene (6 bases). The DNA end favors TRBJ2-7, so the J call may be wrong. This CDR3 spans 13 amino acids. The germline V gene encodes CDR1 GTSNPN and CDR2 SVGIG (reference sequence).

Notes on this clone: Since a far larger clone is one base different, this is likely a read error. The chain combines TRBV10-2 with TRBJ2-2, with TRBD1 as a possible D gene (5 bases). Germline lookup yields CDR1 WSHSY and CDR2 SAAADI. The CDR3 length is 16 residues. The CDR3 here is CASSESAGSGTVELFF. CDR3 bases: TGCGCCAGCAGTGAGTCGGCAGGGTCTGGTACCGTGGAGCTGTTTTTT.

V gene TRBV4-1 combines with J gene TRBJ2-3; 12 bases align to TRBD2. Germline V gene data show CDR1 as MGHRA and CDR2 as YSYEKL. Trimming cost V 1 base and J 3 bases; bases outside gene matches: 5. This CDR3 comprises 17 residues. CDR3 sequence: CASSQASTSGRTDTQYF. CDR3 nucleotides: TGCGCCAGCAGCCAAGCCTCGACTAGCGGGAGAACAGATACGCAGTATTTT.

About this clone: It is likely a read error: a sequence one base away is far more abundant. DNA of the CDR3: TGTGCCAGCAGCGAACAGGGTGGGGATCAGCCCCAGTATTTT. Translation gives CASSEQGGDQPQYF. The chain couples TRBV9 to TRBJ1-5; tentative D call: TRBD1 (6 bases). The J call may be incorrect, as the DNA end agrees better with TRBJ2-3. Germline CDR1 is SGDLS and CDR2 is YYNGEE. CDR3 size: 14 residues.

The genes are TRBV30 and TRBJ2-5; 8 bases agree with TRBD2. The CDR3 has 15 amino acids. Germline-derived CDR1 and CDR2 are GTSNPN and SVGIG (reference sequence). J was trimmed by 7 bases and V by 1 base; bases with no gene match: 11. The CDR3 region has the DNA TGTGCCTGGAGTGCAGTGGGGACTAGATCAGGGACCCAGTACTTC. This sequence encodes CAWSAVGTRSGTQYF. The full variable domain, with the rest looked up from reference TRBV30 and TRBJ2-5, is SQTIHQWPATLVQPVGSPLSLECTVEGTSNPNLYWYRQAAGRGLQLLFYSVGIGQISSEVPQNLSASRPQDRQFILSSKKLLLSDSGFYLCAWSAVGTRSGTQYFGPGTRLLVL.

This clone was observed a few times. CDR3 sequence: CATSRDAASGAYNEQFF. DNA for the CDR3: TGTGCCACCAGCAGAGATGCGGCTAGCGGAGCTTACAATGAGCAGTTCTTC. The V gene is TRBV15, the J gene TRBJ2-1; 7 bases line up with TRBD2. V gave up 0 bases and J gave up 4 bases; unmatched junction bases: 9. From germline, CDR1 is LNHNV and CDR2 YYDKDF (reference sequence). The CDR3 extends over 17 amino acids.

The rearrangement uses TRBV6-1 and TRBJ2-3; D could derive from TRBD1 or TRBD2 (5 bases each). CDR3 length: 14 residues. CDR1 and CDR2 (germline): MNHNS, SASEGT. The V gene lost 10 bases and the J gene lost 0 bases, with 14 bases spanning the gap. The CDR3 DNA is TGTGCCATCCGAGGGGACGGTAGCACAGATACGCAGTATTTT. This gives the protein CAIRGDGSTDTQYF.

CDR3 in amino acids: CAWSRGDSYNEQFF. CDR3 bases: TGTGCCTGGAGTAGGGGGGACTCATACAATGAGCAGTTCTTC. This chain joins TRBV30 and TRBJ2-1; D assignment may be TRBD1 or TRBD2 (6 bases each). The CDR3 consists of 14 residues. CDR1 is GTSNPN, CDR2 SVGIG, per germline (reference sequence). The V end was cut by 2 bases, the J end by 4 bases, with 12 bases between.

Comment on this clone: Other DNA sequences within the sample encode an identical CDR3. The V call is TRBV7-2, the J call TRBJ1-1; D not resolved. CDR1 SGHTA and CDR2 FQGNSA come from the germline V gene. The CDR3 consists of 13 residues. V lost 2 bases, J lost 0 bases, and 4 bases lay in between. The chain's CDR3 is CASSLRMNTEAFF. CDR3 nucleotide sequence: TGTGCCAGCAGCTTACGAATGAACACTGAAGCTTTCTTT.

J is TRBJ1-3 and V is TRBV13, with no clear D. CDR1 and CDR2 (germline): PRHDT, FYEKMQ (reference sequence). The CDR3 is made up of 18 amino acids. Trimming pared 0 bases from V and 7 bases from J, leaving 22 bases between. CDR3 loop: CASSLGGSALGPGNTIYF. The CDR3 nucleotides read TGTGCCAGCAGCTTAGGAGGGAGCGCTCTCGGGCCGGGGAACACCATATATTTT.

The V and J genes are TRBV6-1 and TRBJ2-5; D is perhaps TRBD2 (6 bases). V shed 2 bases and J shed 4 bases, with 11 bases lying between them. The CDR3 spans 14 residues. The germline V gene has CDR1 MNHNS and CDR2 SASEGT. CDR3 amino acids: CASSEQVSGETQYF. DNA for the CDR3: TGTGCCAGCAGTGAACAAGTTAGCGGAGAGACCCAGTACTTC.

V usage is TRBV5-1 and J usage is TRBJ1-1; the match to TRBD1 covers 9 bases. The J segment lost 14 bases and the V segment lost 4 bases, leaving 9 bases of the junction unmatched. Per germline, CDR1 SGHRS and CDR2 YFSETQ. The CDR3 spans 12 residues. The DNA of the CDR3 is TGCGCCAGCAGCCGGGACAGGGATGGGGTCTTCTTT. Protein product: CASSRDRDGVFF.

This chain links TRBV5-1 with TRBJ2-2, with D possibly matching TRBD1 (6 bases). The CDR3 is made up of 15 amino acids. Trimming cost V 0 bases and J 3 bases, with 9 bases left between them. Germline loops: CDR1 SGHRS, CDR2 YFSETQ. The DNA for the CDR3 is TGCGCCAGCAGCTTGGACAGGGTCGACACCGGGGAGCTGTTTTTT. It translates to CASSLDRVDTGELFF. Drawing the rest from reference TRBV5-1 and TRBJ2-2, the complete variable domain is KAGVTQTPRYLIKTRGQQVTLSCSPISGHRSVSWYQQTPGQGLQFLFEYFSETQRNKGNFPGRFSGRQFSNSRSEMNVSTLELGDSALYLCASSLDRVDTGELFFGEGSRLTVL.

The rearrangement uses TRBV4-3 and TRBJ2-3; a weak D match, TRBD1 (5 bases). V was cut by 0 bases and J by 4 bases, with 11 bases left in between. Germline loops: CDR1 LGHNA, CDR2 YSLEER. CDR3 length: 15 amino acids. CDR3 in DNA: TGCGCCAGCAGCCAAGATCGGCAGGGCGCAGATACGCAGTATTTT. This encodes CASSQDRQGADTQYF.

The gene calls are TRBV30 and TRBJ2-2; D is possibly TRBD2 (6 bases). The V and J ends lost 2 bases and 4 bases respectively, with 14 bases between them. The CDR3 has 15 residues. The germline CDR1 and CDR2 sequences are GTSNPN and SVGIG (reference sequence). CDR3 sequence (DNA): TGTGCCTGGAGTAGGACCTTGGGGGGCACCGGGGAGCTGTTTTTT. Its translation is CAWSRTLGGTGELFF.

The chain combines TRBV29-1 with TRBJ2-1; D unresolved. The V gene's germline CDR1 is SQVTM and CDR2 ANQGSEA. This CDR3 region has 15 residues. V shed 0 bases and J shed 0 bases, with 9 bases lying between them. The CDR3 reads CSVEDQVSSYNEQFF. The CDR3 DNA reads as TGCAGCGTTGAAGATCAGGTGAGCTCCTACAATGAGCAGTTCTTC.

V is TRBV18 and J is TRBJ1-5; no firm D call. The CDR3 sequence is 11 residues long. Germline-derived CDR1 and CDR2 are KGHSH and LQKENI. Between the trimmed V and J ends, which lost 11 bases and 6 bases, there was a span of 11 bases. The CDR3 region has the DNA TGTGCCGTATTGGTTGGTCAGCCCCAGCATTTT. Amino acids: CAVLVGQPQHF.

Only one count was recorded for this clone. This chain joins TRBV5-5 and TRBJ2-7; D might be TRBD1 or TRBD2, each matching 5 bases. Trimming stripped 0 bases from V and 2 bases from J, with 6 bases between. CDR1 is SGHKS, CDR2 YYEKEE, per germline (reference sequence). The CDR3 spans 13 residues. CDR3 in amino acids: CASSLVGPYEQYF. CDR3 DNA: TGTGCCAGCAGCTTGGTGGGACCCTACGAGCAGTACTTC.

As for this clone: A far larger clone is one nucleotide away, so this likely arose from a read error. The sample holds other DNA sequences that translate to the same CDR3. This chain links TRBV7-9 with TRBJ1-4, with TRBD1 matching 7 bases. The V gene end was trimmed by 9 bases and the J gene end by 0 bases; junction bases not matched to a gene: 16. CDR1 SEHNR and CDR2 FQNEAQ come from the germline V gene (reference sequence). CDR3 length equals 18 residues. The CDR3: CASSPSFTGDPTNEKLFF. CDR3 sequence (DNA): TGTGCCAGTAGCCCGTCGTTTACAGGGGATCCAACTAATGAAAAACTGTTTTTT. Full variable domain (rest looked up from reference TRBV7-9 and TRBJ1-4): DTGVSQNPRHKITKRGQNVTFRCDPISEHNRLYWYRQTLGQGPEFLTYFQNEAQLEKSRLLSDRFSAERPKGSFSTLEIQRTEQGDSAMYLCASSPSFTGDPTNEKLFFGSGTQLSVL.

This clone was observed many times. Other DNA sequences in the sample encode the same CDR3. V gene TRBV5-6 combines with J gene TRBJ2-3; TRBD1 is a possible D gene (6 bases). CDR3 length: 16 amino acids. Germline V gene lookup returns CDR1 SGHDT and CDR2 YYEEEE. V was pared by 0 bases and J by 7 bases, with 18 bases between. CDR3 in amino acids: CASSLGTVRLSNTQYF. In DNA form, the CDR3 reads TGTGCCAGCAGCTTGGGGACAGTGAGACTTAGCAATACGCAGTATTTT.

A remark on this clone: With a far larger clone one base away, a read error is the likely cause. The chain uses TRBV4-3 and TRBJ2-7; 12 nucleotides agree with TRBD2. The CDR3 runs to 16 residues. The ends lost 1 base at V and 4 bases at J; junction bases unmatched: 5. Per the germline V gene, CDR1 is LGHNA and CDR2 is YSLEER. CDR3 coding DNA: TGCGCCAGCAGCCAAGCCCTAGCGGGAGGGTGTTACGAGCAGTACTTC. It specifies CASSQALAGGCYEQYF.

The gene calls are TRBV19 and TRBJ1-5; D is perhaps TRBD1 (5 bases). The germline CDR1 and CDR2 sequences are LNHDA and SQIVND (reference sequence). This CDR3 is 15 amino acids long. Trimming stripped 0 bases from V and 7 bases from J, with 13 bases between. CDR3 in DNA: TGTGCCAGTAGTATAGAAGCCTGGGGCTACCAGCCCCAGCATTTT. Residues: CASSIEAWGYQPQHF.

This chain uses TRBV11-2 with TRBJ2-5; D possibly corresponds to TRBD2 (5 bases). V was pared by 2 bases and J by 4 bases, with 14 bases between. Per germline, CDR1 SGHAT and CDR2 FQNNGV. The CDR3 contains 15 residues. The CDR3 coding sequence is TGTGCCAGCAGCTTAAGGAGGATACGGGGAGAGACCCAGTACTTC. Translation gives CASSLRRIRGETQYF.

The CDR3, as DNA: TGCAGCGGTCACTACATCGAGCAGTTCTTC. Protein: CSGHYIEQFF. The rearrangement links TRBV29-1 to TRBJ2-1; D not certain. Trimming took off 7 bases at V and 10 bases at J, with 11 bases between the two ends. Germline values: CDR1 SQVTM, CDR2 ANQGSEA. This CDR3 has 10 amino acids.

This chain links TRBV1 with TRBJ2-7; the D call in the table, TRBD2, was not verified against the DNA. TRBV1 is a recognized pseudogene. This CDR3 contains 15 residues. DNA of the CDR3: TGCACCAGCAGCCGGAAACTAGCGGGCCGCCTCGAGCAGTACTTC. Translated, it gives CTSSRKLAGRLEQYF.